This T cell receptor beta chain was sequenced for a study of blood T cell repertoires in COVID-19. Overall study: Sites across the United States, Italy and Spain contributed samples from acute and convalescent COVID-19. PBMCs, B-cell-depleted T cells, or T cells provided the cDNA or gDNA that made up the material.

Original methodology: The authors estimated nucleated cell counts from reference gene primer amplification. TCRdb keeps only in-frame clones here, not all; method: immunoSEQ multiplex PCR. The V and J calls and the clone size are those of that table, but D and trimming were determined from the DNA. This table holds approximately 160,000 clones, 80% found once. Symptom resolution, clearance, or two negative PCRs marked donors in Cohort 3 as recovered. CDR3 size: 13 residues. Germline loops: CDR1 MGHDK, CDR2 SYGVNS. V gave up 7 bases and J gave up 2 bases, with 11 bases separating them. Specimen: PBMCs or T cells enriched from blood (not recorded which). This chain connects TRBV25-1 to TRBJ1-1; D is ambiguous. The sequence derives from a man aged 35 to 55 who had recovered from COVID-19. The CDR3 loop is CASISGLNTEAFF. In DNA, the CDR3 is TGTGCCAGCATTTCAGGCCTCAACACTGAAGCTTTCTTT.